Given below is one TCR beta chain in context. What it binds is not known. A NOSPECS grade of at least 4, a Clinical Activity Score of at least 3 and duration under 3 months were recorded in ophthalmopathy patients. TCR beta CDR3 sequences were amplified from RNA transcripts. Initially, a first-round RT-PCR of the TCR CDR3 employed the HTBI primer set. MiXCR was run by TCRdb on the multiplex PCR reads, yielding one entry per CDR3 protein. This table holds about 400,000 distinct CDR3 sequences, roughly 15% found once. This entry comes from a study of T cells in Graves' hyperthyroidism and ophthalmopathy. Study overall: Peripheral blood draws took place at initial diagnosis, ahead of any treatment.

The CDR3 loop spans 14 amino acids. V lost 7 bases to trimming and J lost 4 bases; unmatched junction nucleotides: 8. CDR1 MNHNS and CDR2 SASEGT come from the germline V gene. General study points: Most clonotypes expanded in the thyroid (above 0.001) were also present in blood. Median prediction lead before ophthalmopathy onset was around seven months with the model.

The specimen was blood. The V gene is TRBV6-1, the J gene TRBJ2-3, with 7 nucleotides matching TRBD1. The TCR comes from a woman in her sixties with Graves' ophthalmopathy. CDR3 DNA sequence: TGTGCCAGCAACAGGGGAGCGGCAGCAGATACGCAGTATTTT. It codes for CASNRGAAADTQYF.